This TCR beta chain was retrieved from a study of tumor-infiltrating lymphocytes in localized non-small cell lung cancer. Study-level results: Compared with uninvolved lung, tumors showed higher T cell infiltration by TCRbeta sequencing. Only some patients had TCR sequencing, depending on available tissue.

CDR3 length equals 13 residues. Trimming left V 3 bases short and J 1 base short, with 6 bases between. Germline assignment: CDR1 SGHAT and CDR2 FQNNGV. Libraries were prepared by immunoSEQ multiplex PCR; TCRdb keeps only in-frame clonotypes and omits some of them. Among more than 10,000 clones, approximately 85% were seen once, and the ten largest hold approximately 3.5%. Points on this clone: Its antigen is still unknown.

This sequence originates from a human donor with non-small cell lung cancer. This rearrangement joins TRBV11-2 to TRBJ1-1; unclear D gene. The material sequenced was uninvolved lung tissue not adjacent to the tumor. The CDR3 is CASSLSPNTEAFF. The CDR3 DNA reads as TGTGCCAGCAGCTTGTCCCCGAACACTGAAGCTTTCTTT.